The clone carrying this T cell receptor (beta chain) came up many times. The antigen remains undetermined. Unique molecular identifiers were present in the TCR beta cDNA libraries. Via MiXCR, TCRdb re-called the PCR reads, giving one row per CDR3 protein. Of around 710,000 distinct CDR3 sequences listed, around 45% are singletons. This record comes from a study of post-analysis software for immune sequencing data. Study findings and constraints: When the samples were clustered directly with F measure, those that had been prepared in the same batch showed strong co-clustering. Among a few TRBV segments more frequent in patients than controls were TRBV5-6, TRBV5-1 and TRBV20-1.

The CDR3 extends over 17 amino acids. The germline V gene has CDR1 MDHEN and CDR2 SYDVKM. Trimming cost V 6 bases and J 9 bases, with 24 bases left between them. The V call is TRBV28, the J call TRBJ1-6; a weak D match, TRBD1 (5 bases). The receptor comes from a girl aged 10-17 years with multiple sclerosis. The sample taken for sequencing was blood. CDR3 amino acids: CASRGLIRAPMGSPLHF. The CDR3 DNA follows: TGTGCCAGCAGGGGCCTAATCAGGGCCCCTATGGGTTCACCCCTCCACTTT.